The clone carrying this T cell receptor (beta chain) was seen just once. This specimen comes from a study of blood T cell repertoires in COVID-19. Study at large: Researchers got acute and convalescent COVID-19 samples from the United States, Italy and Spain. PBMCs, B-cell-depleted T cells, or T cells provided the cDNA or gDNA that made up the material.

As handled by the study authors: Estimation of nucleated cell counts relied on the amplification of reference gene primers. Generated by immunoSEQ multiplex PCR, the TCRdb table keeps only in-frame clones and is missing some. V, J and clone size are those of that table, while D and trimming were read from the DNA. This sample yields about 59,000 clones, of which around 90% are seen a single time; 15% to 20% belongs to the top ten. The CDR3 runs 13 residues. CDR1 and CDR2 (germline): SGHVS, FNYEAQ. Between the trimmed V and J ends, which lost 0 bases and 4 bases, there was a span of 5 bases. The chain is built from TRBV7-6 and TRBJ2-3; D is uncertain. This receptor was taken from a man of 80 years or more with acute or convalescent COVID-19. Sequenced sample: peripheral blood. DNA for the CDR3: TGTGCCAGCAGCTTAGCCCGTTCAGATACGCAGTATTTT. Protein product: CASSLARSDTQYF.